Below, 3 T cell receptor beta chains from the same sample are listed, as sequenced in a study of resident and recirculating memory T cells in vitiligo. Sequenced by immunoSEQ multiplex PCR; TCRdb stores in-frame clones only, minus some. The table has tens of thousands of clones, about 90% seen once. Sequenced input: blood. The receptors here all came from a male donor with vitiligo.

This clone was seen a few times. This chain joins TRBV7-3 and TRBJ1-1, with D possibly TRBD1 on 6 matching bases. Trimming pared 5 bases from V and 2 bases from J, leaving 15 bases between. The CDR3 runs 15 residues. The germline V gene encodes CDR1 SGHTA and CDR2 FQGTGA. CDR3 sequence (DNA): TGTGCCAGCAGCCTTCGTCGGACAGAAAACACTGAAGCTTTCTTT. Its translation is CASSLRRTENTEAFF.

This clone was recorded once. CDR3 sequence reads: CASSGGASLSTDTQYF. In nucleotides, the CDR3 is TGTGCCAGCAGTGGGGGGGCGTCCCTTAGCACAGATACGCAGTATTTT. The V call is TRBV11-1, the J call TRBJ2-3, with a weak D call TRBD2 (7 bases). V shed 6 bases and J shed 0 bases, with 16 bases lying between them. Per the germline V gene, CDR1 is SGHAT and CDR2 is FQDESV (reference sequence). The length of the CDR3 is 16 residues. The full variable domain, rest sourced from reference TRBV11-1 and TRBJ2-3, is EAEVAQSPRYKITEKSQAVAFWCDPISGHATLYWYRQILGQGPELLVQFQDESVVDDSQLPKDRFSAERLKGVDSTLKIQPAELGDSAMYLCASSGGASLSTDTQYFGPGTRLTVL.

As for this clone: Within the sample, other DNA sequences also encode this same CDR3. J is TRBJ2-2 and V is TRBV6-5; a possible D gene is TRBD2 (6 bases). V lost 0 bases and J 1 base, leaving 6 bases between the germline ends. The CDR3 sequence is 15 residues long. Germline-derived CDR1 and CDR2 are MNHEY and SVGAGI. CDR3: CASSYSRENTGELFF. The CDR3 region has the DNA TGTGCCAGCAGTTACTCGCGGGAGAACACCGGGGAGCTGTTTTTT.